This TCR beta chain appears in the sequencing data of a study of cytomegalovirus exposure and HLA in healthy donors. The PCR ran on 60 Vbeta and 13 Jbeta primers. Method: immunoSEQ multiplex PCR; TCRdb's copy keeps in-frame clones and lacks some. The sample has around 120,000 clones; more than 60% are singletons. The CDR3 spans 12 residues. This rearrangement joins TRBV21-1 to TRBJ1-1; the table names TRBD1, a call not compared with the DNA. TRBV21-1 is listed as a pseudogene. This sequence was found in a woman between 40 and 55 years old in good health and CMV-seropositive. The sequenced sample consisted of PBMCs. The CDR3 DNA reads as TGTGCCAGCAGCACAAAGAACACTGAAGCTTTCTTT. It is translated as CASSTKNTEAFF.